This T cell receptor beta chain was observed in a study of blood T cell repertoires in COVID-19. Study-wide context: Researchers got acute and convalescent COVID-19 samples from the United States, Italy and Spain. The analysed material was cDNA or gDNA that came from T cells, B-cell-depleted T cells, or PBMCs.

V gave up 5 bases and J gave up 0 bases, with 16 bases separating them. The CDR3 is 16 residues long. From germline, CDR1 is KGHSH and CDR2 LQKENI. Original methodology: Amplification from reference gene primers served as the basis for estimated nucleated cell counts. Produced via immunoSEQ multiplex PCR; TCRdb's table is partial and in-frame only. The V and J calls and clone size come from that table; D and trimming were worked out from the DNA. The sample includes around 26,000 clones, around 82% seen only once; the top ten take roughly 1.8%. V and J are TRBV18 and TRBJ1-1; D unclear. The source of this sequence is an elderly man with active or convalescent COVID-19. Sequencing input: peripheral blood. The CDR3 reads CASSAGFSLLNTEAFF. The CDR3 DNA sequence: TGTGCCAGCTCAGCGGGGTTTAGCCTTTTGAACACTGAAGCTTTCTTT.